This T cell receptor (beta chain) was sequenced in a study of T cells in Graves' hyperthyroidism and ophthalmopathy. Per germline, CDR1 DFQATT and CDR2 SNEGSKA (reference sequence). Trimming took 3 bases from V and 5 from J, leaving 19 bases between them. The length of the CDR3 is 15 residues. Amplified regions were TCR beta CDR3 sequences from RNA transcripts. With the HTBI primer set, the TCR CDR3 went through a first round of RT-PCR. TCRdb independently ran MiXCR on the multiplex PCR reads; one entry per CDR3 protein. Here the sample spans 300,000 to 500,000 distinct CDR3 sequences, roughly 13% being singletons. This clonotype was detected ten times or more.

The sequenced sample consisted of blood. This TCR came from a man aged 45 to 65 with Graves' ophthalmopathy. The chain uses TRBV20-1 and TRBJ2-5; D remains unclear. The CDR3: CSASQGLTGGETQYF. The CDR3 DNA is TGCAGTGCTAGTCAAGGTCTCACGGGTGGGGAGACCCAGTACTTC.